What follows is one T cell receptor (beta chain) and its context. Antigen specificity is unknown. The sample comes from a study of long-term antiretroviral therapy in people with HIV. Study findings and constraints: It was observed that HIV repertoires exhibited narrower CDR3 length ranges than controls.

Assay version v3.0 of immunoSEQ was used, and it was run at survey level. Data came from immunoSEQ multiplex PCR; TCRdb stores just in-frame clones and leaves some out. The sample consists of about 28,000 clones, approximately 91% of them appearing once. V was shortened by 7 bases and J by 5 bases, with 17 bases between the two germline ends. There are 14 residues in the CDR3. CDR1 is LNHDA, CDR2 SQIVND, per germline (reference sequence). The chain employs TRBV19 and TRBJ1-1, with D possibly being TRBD1 (6 bases). The starting material was unsorted PBMCs, obtained 3.1 years after starting antiretroviral therapy. This TCR derives from a man between 18 and 29 years old with HIV. CDR3 bases: TGTGCCAGTACCGTTGACAGGTCGGGGACTGAAGCTTTCTTT. Translation gives CASTVDRSGTEAFF.